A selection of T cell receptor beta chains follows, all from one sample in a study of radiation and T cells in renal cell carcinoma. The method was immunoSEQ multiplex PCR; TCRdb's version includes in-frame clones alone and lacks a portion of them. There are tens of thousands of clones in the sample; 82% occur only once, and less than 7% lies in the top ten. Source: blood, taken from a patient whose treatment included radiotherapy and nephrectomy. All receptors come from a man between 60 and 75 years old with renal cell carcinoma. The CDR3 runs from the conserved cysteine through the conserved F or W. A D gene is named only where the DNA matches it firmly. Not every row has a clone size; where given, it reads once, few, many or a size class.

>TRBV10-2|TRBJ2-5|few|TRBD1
TGCGCCAGCAGTAGGGCAGGGGGCAGGGAGACCCAGTACTTC
CASSRAGGRETQYF
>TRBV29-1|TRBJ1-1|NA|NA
TGCAGCGTTACGATGAACACTGAAGCTTTCTTT
CSVTMNTEAFF
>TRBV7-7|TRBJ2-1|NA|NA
TGTGCCAGCAGCCCCTCGGCGGCCGCTTACAATGAGCAGTTCTTC
CASSPSAAAYNEQFF
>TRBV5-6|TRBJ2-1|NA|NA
TGTGCCAGCAGCCCCCCTGGACGGAATGAGCAGTTCTTC
CASSPPGRNEQFF
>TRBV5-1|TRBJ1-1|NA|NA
TGCGCCAGCAGCTTGGGCAGATTGAACACTGAAGCTTTCTTT
CASSLGRLNTEAFF
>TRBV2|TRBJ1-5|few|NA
TGTGCCAGCAGTGATAGAGGGTATCAGCCCCAGCATTTT
CASSDRGYQPQHF
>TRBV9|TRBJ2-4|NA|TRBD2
TGTGCCAGCAGCGTAGGGGCTAGCGGGAGTTCGAACATTCAGTACTTC
CASSVGASGSSNIQYF
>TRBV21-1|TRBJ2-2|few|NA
TGTGCCAGCGATGAAGGTCTAGCATACACCGGGGAGCTGTTTTTT
CASDEGLAYTGELFF
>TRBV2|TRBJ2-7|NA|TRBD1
TGTGCCAGCAGCTGGGACAGCTTCTACGAGCAGTACTTC
CASSWDSFYEQYF
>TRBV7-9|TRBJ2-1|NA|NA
TGTGCCAGCAGCTTAAGGGTCGATGAGCAGTTCTTC
CASSLRVDEQFF
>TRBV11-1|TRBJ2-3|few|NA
TGTGCCAGCAGCTTAGCGGGAGCGGCAGATACGCAGTATTTT
CASSLAGAADTQYF
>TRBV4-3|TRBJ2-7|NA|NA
TGCGCCAGCAGCCAAGCAGAGGGCGAGCAGTACTTC
CASSQAEGEQYF
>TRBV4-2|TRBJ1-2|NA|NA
TGTGCCAGCAGCCGAAGCGGCACAATCGACTATGGCTACACCTTC
CASSRSGTIDYGYTF
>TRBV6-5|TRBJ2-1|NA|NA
TGTGCCAGCAGTTTATTTAGAGGGGTTGGTGAGCAGTTCTTC
CASSLFRGVGEQFF
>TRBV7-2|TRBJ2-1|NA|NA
TGTGCCAGCAGCTTATTGGGCGGACGGGGGTACAATGAGCAGTTCTTC
CASSLLGGRGYNEQFF
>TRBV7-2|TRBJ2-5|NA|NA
TGTGCCAGCAGCTCCCGTGGGGAGACCCAGTACTTC
CASSSRGETQYF
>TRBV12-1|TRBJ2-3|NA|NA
TGTGCCAGCAGCCAAAGCCAGGACAAGGGGAAGGATACGCAGTATTTT
CASSQSQDKGKDTQYF
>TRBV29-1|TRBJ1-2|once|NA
TGCAGCGTGGGGAGAGGGGCCGGCTATGGCTACACCTTC
CSVGRGAGYGYTF
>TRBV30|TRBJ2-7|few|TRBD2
TGTGCCTGGAGTTGGTCTAGCGGGAACGAGCAGTACTTC
CAWSWSSGNEQYF
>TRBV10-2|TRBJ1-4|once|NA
TGCGCCAGCAGTGAGTCTGGGGGTGCTAATGAAAAACTGTTTTTT
CASSESGGANEKLFF
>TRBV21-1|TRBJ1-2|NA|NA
TGTGCCAGCAGCAAAGTCGACAGGAGGAACGATGGCTACACCTTC
CASSKVDRRNDGYTF
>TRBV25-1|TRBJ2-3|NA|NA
TGTGCCAGCAGTGAGGGACAATTCCTTAGCACAGATACGCAGTATTTT
CASSEGQFLSTDTQYF
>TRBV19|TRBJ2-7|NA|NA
TGTGCCAGTAGTATAGTAGGTAGCGGCCCCTACGAGCAGTACTTC
CASSIVGSGPYEQYF
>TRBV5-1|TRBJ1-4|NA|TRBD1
TGCGCCAGCAAGCGGATGGGGACAGGGTCCTTGGGCGAAAAACTGTTTTTT
CASKRMGTGSLGEKLFF
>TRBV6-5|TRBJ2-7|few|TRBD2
TGTGCCATCAGTAGTAGCGGGAGCTACGAGCAGTACTTC
CAISSSGSYEQYF
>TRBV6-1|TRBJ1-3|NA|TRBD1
TGTGCCAGCAACCCACAGGGGGGTGGAAACACCATATATTTT
CASNPQGGGNTIYF
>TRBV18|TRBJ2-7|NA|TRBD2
TGTGCCAGCTCACCAGAGGCTGGCGGGAGAAAGCTGTGGCAGTACTTC
CASSPEAGGRKLWQYF
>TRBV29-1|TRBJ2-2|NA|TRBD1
TGCAGCGTAACAGGGGGCTTTGACACCGGGGAGCTGTTTTTT
CSVTGGFDTGELFF
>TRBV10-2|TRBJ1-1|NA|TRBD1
TGCGCCAGCAGAACCGGGACAGCGAACACTGAAGCTTTCTTT
CASRTGTANTEAFF
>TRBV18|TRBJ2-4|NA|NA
TGTGCCAGCTCGTCGGCGTTAGCCAAAAACATTCAGTACTTC
CASSSALAKNIQYF
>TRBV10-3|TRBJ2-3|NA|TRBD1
TGTGCCACTATACAGGGGGCCTACTACACAGATACGCAGTATTTT
CATIQGAYYTDTQYF
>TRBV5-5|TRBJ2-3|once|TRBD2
TGTGCCAGCAGCTTGGTAGGACTAGCTGCAGATACGCAGTATTTT
CASSLVGLAADTQYF
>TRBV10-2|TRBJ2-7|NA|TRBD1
TGCGCCAGCAGTAGGGACAGTTTCTCCTACGAGCAGTACTTC
CASSRDSFSYEQYF
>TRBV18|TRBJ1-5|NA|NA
TGTGCCAGCTCACATTTGTTCCTGGACGAGGCCGTTGGCAATCAGCCCCAGCATTTT
CASSHLFLDEAVGNQPQHF
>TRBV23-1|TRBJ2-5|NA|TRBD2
TGCGCCAGCACCGGACTAGCGGGAGGAGGGAGCCAAGAGACCCAGTACTTC
CASTGLAGGGSQETQYF
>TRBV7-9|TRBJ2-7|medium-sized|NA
TGTGCCAGCAGCCTCAGGACCCTAGGCGAGCAGTACTTC
CASSLRTLGEQYF
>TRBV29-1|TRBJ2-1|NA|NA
TGCAGCGTTGAGAGGACTGACCACCAAAATGAGCAGTTCTTC
CSVERTDHQNEQFF
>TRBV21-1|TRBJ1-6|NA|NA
TGTGCCAGCAGCAAAGGAAGGGAATCCTATAATTCACCCCTCCACTTT
CASSKGRESYNSPLHF
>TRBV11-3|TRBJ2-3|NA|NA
TGTGCCAGCAGCTTAGGCTCAGGGGAGTACACAGATACGCAGTATTTT
CASSLGSGEYTDTQYF
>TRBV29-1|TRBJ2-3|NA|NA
TGCAGCGTTGACGGCCAGACTAGCACAGATACGCAGTATTTT
CSVDGQTSTDTQYF
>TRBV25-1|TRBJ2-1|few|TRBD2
TGTGCCAGCAGTGAATCCCCAGGGACTAGCGGGAACTACAATGAGCAGTTCTTC
CASSESPGTSGNYNEQFF
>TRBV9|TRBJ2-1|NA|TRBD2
TGTGCCAGCAGCGTCGGGAGGGACGGCAATGAGCAGTTCTTC
CASSVGRDGNEQFF
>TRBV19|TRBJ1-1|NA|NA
TGTGCCAGTAGTAGGCCCGAGGTGGCGCGGGTCACTGAAGCTTTCTTT
CASSRPEVARVTEAFF
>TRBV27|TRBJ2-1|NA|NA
TGTGCCAGCAGTTGGACTACCGCCCCAGGGGAGCAGTTCTTC
CASSWTTAPGEQFF
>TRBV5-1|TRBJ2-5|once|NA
TGCGCCAGCAGACTTATGTCAGGGGCCCCAGAGACCCAGTACTTC
CASRLMSGAPETQYF
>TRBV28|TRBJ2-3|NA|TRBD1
TGTGCCAGCAGTTCGCCCGCGGGACAGGGAAATAGAGATACGCAGTATTTT
CASSSPAGQGNRDTQYF
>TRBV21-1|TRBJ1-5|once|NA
TGTGCCAGCAGTCCCGACAGGGACTTCCTTCAGCCCCAGCATTTT
CASSPDRDFLQPQHF